The sequence of this T cell receptor (beta chain) was determined in a study of human T cells and chemical hapten exposure. This clonotype showed up many times. Relative to the germline gene, one junction end is altered; a read error may explain this. Germline V gene lookup returns CDR1 SSHAT and CDR2 FNYEAQ (reference sequence). The CDR3 totals 16 residues. Time point reported: patch test 2, 6 weeks after DPC sensitization. Treatment meaning: therapeutic diphenylcyclopropenone sensitization with weekly scalp DPC. TCRdb itself ran the RACE reads through MiXCR, one entry per CDR3 protein. In the table there are over 130,000 distinct CDR3 sequences, approximately 12% of which are singletons.

V gene TRBV7-7 combines with J gene TRBJ2-1; 8 bases are a match to TRBD2. The specimen comprised whole blood, sampled in connection with sensitization to the hapten diphenylcyclopropenone (DPC). The clonotype was recovered from a woman between 45 and 60 years old with alopecia areata. Some clones in this sample may be carry-over from other donors' samples. The CDR3 region is CASSLQPSGSGNEQFF. Here the CDR3 DNA reads TGTGCTAGCAGCCTTCAACCCAGCGGGAGCGGCAATGAGCAGTTCTTC. The full variable domain, with the rest looked up from reference TRBV7-7 and TRBJ2-1, is GAGVSQSPRYKVTKRGQDVTLRCDPISSHATLYWYQQALGQGPEFLTYFNYEAQPDKSGLPSDRFSAERPEGSISTLTIQRTEQRDSAMYRCASSLQPSGSGNEQFFGPGTRLTVL.